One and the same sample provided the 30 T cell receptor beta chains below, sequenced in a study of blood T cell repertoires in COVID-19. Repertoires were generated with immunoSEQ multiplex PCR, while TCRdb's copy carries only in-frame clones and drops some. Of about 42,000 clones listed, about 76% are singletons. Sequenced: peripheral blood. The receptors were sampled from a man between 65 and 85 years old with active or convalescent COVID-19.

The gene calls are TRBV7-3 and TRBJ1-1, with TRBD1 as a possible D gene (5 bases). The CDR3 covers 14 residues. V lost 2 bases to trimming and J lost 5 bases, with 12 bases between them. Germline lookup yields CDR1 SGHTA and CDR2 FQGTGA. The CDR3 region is CASSLQYGGTEAFF. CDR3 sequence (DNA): TGTGCCAGCAGCTTACAATACGGGGGGACTGAAGCTTTCTTT.

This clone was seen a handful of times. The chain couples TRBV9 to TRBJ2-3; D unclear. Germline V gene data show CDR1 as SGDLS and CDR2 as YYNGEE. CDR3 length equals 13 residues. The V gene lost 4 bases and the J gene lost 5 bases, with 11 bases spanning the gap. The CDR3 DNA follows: TGTGCCAGCAGCCCCTTTTCGCGAGATACGCAGTATTTT. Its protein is CASSPFSRDTQYF.

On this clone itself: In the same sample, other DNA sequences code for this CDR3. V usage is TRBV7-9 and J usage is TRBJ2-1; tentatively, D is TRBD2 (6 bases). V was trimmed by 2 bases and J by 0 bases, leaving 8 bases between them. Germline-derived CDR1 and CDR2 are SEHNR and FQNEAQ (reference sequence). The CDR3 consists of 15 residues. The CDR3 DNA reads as TGTGCCAGCAGCTTAACCGGGAGCTCCTACAATGAGCAGTTCTTC. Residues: CASSLTGSSYNEQFF.

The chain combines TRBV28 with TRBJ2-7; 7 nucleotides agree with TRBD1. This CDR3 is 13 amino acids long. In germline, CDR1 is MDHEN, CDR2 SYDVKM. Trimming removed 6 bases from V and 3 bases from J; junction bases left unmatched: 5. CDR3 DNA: TGTGCCAGCAGCCAACAGGGGTACTACGAGCAGTACTTC. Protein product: CASSQQGYYEQYF.

In nucleotides, the CDR3 is TGTGCCAGCAGCCTAGGGCGGGGCGGGTCTGAAGCTTTCTTT. Protein product: CASSLGRGGSEAFF. The rearrangement links TRBV7-6 to TRBJ1-1, with a possible D match to TRBD1 (5 bases). V gave up 5 bases and J gave up 6 bases, with 16 bases separating them. The CDR3 spans 14 residues. Germline V gene data show CDR1 as SGHVS and CDR2 as FNYEAQ.

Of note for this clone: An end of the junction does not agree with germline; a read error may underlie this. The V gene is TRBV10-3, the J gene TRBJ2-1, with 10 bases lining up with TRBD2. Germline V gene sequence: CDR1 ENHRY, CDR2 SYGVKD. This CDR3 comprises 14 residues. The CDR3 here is CVISDGLAGDEQFF. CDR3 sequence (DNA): TGTGTCATCAGTGATGGTCTAGCGGGGGATGAGCAGTTCTTC.

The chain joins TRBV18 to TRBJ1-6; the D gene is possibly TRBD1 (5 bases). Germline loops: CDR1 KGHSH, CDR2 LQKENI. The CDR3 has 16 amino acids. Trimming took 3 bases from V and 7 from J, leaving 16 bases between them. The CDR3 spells CASSPARQGRNSPLHF. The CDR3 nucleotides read TGTGCCAGCTCACCGGCGAGGCAGGGAAGGAATTCACCCCTCCACTTT.

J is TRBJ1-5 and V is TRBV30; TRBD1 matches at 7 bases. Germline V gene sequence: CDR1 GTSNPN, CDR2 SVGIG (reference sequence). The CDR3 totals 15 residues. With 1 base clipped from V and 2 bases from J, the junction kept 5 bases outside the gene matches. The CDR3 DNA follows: TGTGCCTGGAGTGGACAGGGAGTAGGCAATCAGCCCCAGCATTTT. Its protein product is CAWSGQGVGNQPQHF.

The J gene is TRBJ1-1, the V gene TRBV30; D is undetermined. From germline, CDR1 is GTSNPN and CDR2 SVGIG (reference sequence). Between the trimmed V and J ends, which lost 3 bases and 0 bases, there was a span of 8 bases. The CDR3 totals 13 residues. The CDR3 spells CAWSLGLNTEAFF. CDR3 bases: TGTGCCTGGAGCCTTGGGCTGAACACTGAAGCTTTCTTT.

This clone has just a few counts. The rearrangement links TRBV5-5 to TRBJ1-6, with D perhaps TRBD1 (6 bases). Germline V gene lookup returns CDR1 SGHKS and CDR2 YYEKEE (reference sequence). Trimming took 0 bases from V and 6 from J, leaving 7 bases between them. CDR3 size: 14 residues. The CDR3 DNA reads TGTGCCAGCAGCTTGGGAGGGGGTAATTCACCCCTCCACTTT. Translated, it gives CASSLGGGNSPLHF.

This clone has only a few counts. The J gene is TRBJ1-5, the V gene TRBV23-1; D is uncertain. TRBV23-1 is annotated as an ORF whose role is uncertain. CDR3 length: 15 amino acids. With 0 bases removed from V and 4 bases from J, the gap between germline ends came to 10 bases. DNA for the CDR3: TGCGCCAGCAGTCAATCAATTAGACTGAATCAGCCCCAGCATTTT. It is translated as CASSQSIRLNQPQHF.

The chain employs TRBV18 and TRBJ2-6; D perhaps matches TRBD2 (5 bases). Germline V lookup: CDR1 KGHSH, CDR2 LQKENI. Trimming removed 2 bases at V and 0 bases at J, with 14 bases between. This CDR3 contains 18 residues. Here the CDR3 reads CASSPYRPGNSGANVLTF. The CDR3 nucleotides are TGTGCCAGCTCACCATATAGGCCGGGAAACTCTGGGGCCAACGTCCTGACTTTC.

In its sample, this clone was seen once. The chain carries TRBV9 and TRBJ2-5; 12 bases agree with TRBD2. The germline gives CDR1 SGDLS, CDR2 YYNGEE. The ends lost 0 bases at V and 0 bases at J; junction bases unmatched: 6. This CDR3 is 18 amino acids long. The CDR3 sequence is CASSVGPTSGGYQETQYF. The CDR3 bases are TGTGCCAGCAGCGTAGGCCCAACTAGCGGGGGGTACCAAGAGACCCAGTACTTC.

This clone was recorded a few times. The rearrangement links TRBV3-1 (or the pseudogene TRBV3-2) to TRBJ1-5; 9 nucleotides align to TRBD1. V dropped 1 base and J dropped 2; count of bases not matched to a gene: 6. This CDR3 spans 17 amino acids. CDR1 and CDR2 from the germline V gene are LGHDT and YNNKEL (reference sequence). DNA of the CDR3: TGTGCCAGCAGCCAAGGTACAGGGGGCGAGGGCAATCAGCCCCAGCATTTT. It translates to CASSQGTGGEGNQPQHF.

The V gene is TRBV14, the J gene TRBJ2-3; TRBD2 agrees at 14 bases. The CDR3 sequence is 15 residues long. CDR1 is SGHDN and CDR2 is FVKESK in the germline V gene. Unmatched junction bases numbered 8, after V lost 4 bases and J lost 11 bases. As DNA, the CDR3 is TGTGCCAGCAGCCTGACATCCGGGACTAGCGGGGGGCAGTATTTT. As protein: CASSLTSGTSGGQYF. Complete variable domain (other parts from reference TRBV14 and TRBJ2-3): EAGVTQFPSHSVIEKGQTVTLRCDPISGHDNLYWYRRVMGKEIKFLLHFVKESKQDESGMPNNRFLAERTGGTYSTLKVQPAELEDSGVYFCASSLTSGTSGGQYFGPGTRLTVL.

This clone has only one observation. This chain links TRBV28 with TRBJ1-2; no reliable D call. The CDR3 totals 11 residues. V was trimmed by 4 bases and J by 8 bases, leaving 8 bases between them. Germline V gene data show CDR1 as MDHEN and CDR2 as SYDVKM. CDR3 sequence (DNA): TGTGCCAGCAGTTCGCCGAGGGGCTACACCTTC. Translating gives CASSSPRGYTF.

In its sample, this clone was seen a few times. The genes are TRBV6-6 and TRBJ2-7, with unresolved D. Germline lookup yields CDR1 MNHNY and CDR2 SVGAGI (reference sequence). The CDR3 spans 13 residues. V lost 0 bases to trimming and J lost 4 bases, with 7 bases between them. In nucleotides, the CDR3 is TGTGCCAGCAGTTACTCGCAGGAATACGAGCAGTACTTC. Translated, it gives CASSYSQEYEQYF.

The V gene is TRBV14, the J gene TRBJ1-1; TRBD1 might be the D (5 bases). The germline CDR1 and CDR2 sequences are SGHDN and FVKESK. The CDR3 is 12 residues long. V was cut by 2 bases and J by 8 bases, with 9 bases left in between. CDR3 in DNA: TGTGCCAGCAGCCAAACAGGCCTCGAAGCTTTCTTT. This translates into CASSQTGLEAFF.

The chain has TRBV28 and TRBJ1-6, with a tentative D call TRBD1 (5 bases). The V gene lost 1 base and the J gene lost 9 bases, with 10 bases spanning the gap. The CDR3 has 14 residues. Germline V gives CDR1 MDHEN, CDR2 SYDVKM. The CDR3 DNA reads TGTGCCAGCAGTTTATCACAGGAGGGTTCACCCCTCCACTTT. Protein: CASSLSQEGSPLHF.

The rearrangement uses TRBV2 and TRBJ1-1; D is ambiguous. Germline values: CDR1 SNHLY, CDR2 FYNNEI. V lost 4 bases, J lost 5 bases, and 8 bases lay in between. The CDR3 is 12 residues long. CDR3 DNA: TGTGCCAGCAGTGCCTCTAGTACTGAAGCTTTCTTT. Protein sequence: CASSASSTEAFF. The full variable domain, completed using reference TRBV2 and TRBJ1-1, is EPEVTQTPSHQVTQMGQEVILRCVPISNHLYFYWYRQILGQKVEFLVSFYNNEISEKSEIFDDQFSVERPDGSNFTLKIRSTKLEDSAMYFCASSASSTEAFFGQGTRLTVV.

The CDR3 coding sequence is TGTGCCGTCGAGAGCGGGCGCGACTATGGCTACACCTTC. It yields the protein CAVESGRDYGYTF. The chain couples TRBV28 to TRBJ1-2, with D unresolved. Trimming stripped 11 bases from V and 3 bases from J, with 16 bases between. The germline V gene has CDR1 MDHEN and CDR2 SYDVKM. CDR3 size: 13 residues.

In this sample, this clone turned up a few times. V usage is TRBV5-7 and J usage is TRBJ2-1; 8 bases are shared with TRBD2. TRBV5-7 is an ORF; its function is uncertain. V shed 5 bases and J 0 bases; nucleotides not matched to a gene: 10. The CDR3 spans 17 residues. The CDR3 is CASRVVAGGPSYNEQFF. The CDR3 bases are TGTGCCAGCAGGGTAGTGGCGGGGGGTCCCTCCTACAATGAGCAGTTCTTC.

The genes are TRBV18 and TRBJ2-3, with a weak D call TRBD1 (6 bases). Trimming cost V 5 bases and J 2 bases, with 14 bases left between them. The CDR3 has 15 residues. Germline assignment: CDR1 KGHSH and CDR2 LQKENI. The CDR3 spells CASSTDRSFTDTQYF. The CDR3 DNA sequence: TGTGCCAGCTCAACCGACAGGTCTTTCACAGATACGCAGTATTTT.

DNA for the CDR3: TGTGCCAGCAGCCGGGGTGCAGATACGCAGTATTTT. It specifies CASSRGADTQYF. The chain combines TRBV11-2 with TRBJ2-3; the D gene is possibly TRBD2 (5 bases). In germline, CDR1 is SGHAT, CDR2 FQNNGV. This CDR3 is built from 12 residues. V lost 5 bases to trimming and J lost 4 bases, with 7 bases between them.

CDR3 in amino acids: CASALTDSKETQYF. Here the CDR3 DNA reads TGTGCCAGCGCCCTAACGGACAGCAAAGAGACCCAGTACTTC. The chain combines TRBV2 with TRBJ2-5; tentatively, D is TRBD1 (6 bases). The V end was cut by 8 bases, the J end by 3 bases, with 16 bases between. The CDR3 covers 14 residues. Germline V gene sequence: CDR1 SNHLY, CDR2 FYNNEI. Complete variable domain (other parts from reference TRBV2 and TRBJ2-5): EPEVTQTPSHQVTQMGQEVILRCVPISNHLYFYWYRQILGQKVEFLVSFYNNEISEKSEIFDDQFSVERPDGSNFTLKIRSTKLEDSAMYFCASALTDSKETQYFGPGTRLLVL.

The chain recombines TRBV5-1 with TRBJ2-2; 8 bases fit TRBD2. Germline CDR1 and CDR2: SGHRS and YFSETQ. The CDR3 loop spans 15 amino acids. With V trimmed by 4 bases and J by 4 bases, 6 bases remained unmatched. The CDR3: CASSPGTRSTGELFF. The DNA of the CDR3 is TGCGCCAGCAGCCCCGGGACTAGGAGCACCGGGGAGCTGTTTTTT.

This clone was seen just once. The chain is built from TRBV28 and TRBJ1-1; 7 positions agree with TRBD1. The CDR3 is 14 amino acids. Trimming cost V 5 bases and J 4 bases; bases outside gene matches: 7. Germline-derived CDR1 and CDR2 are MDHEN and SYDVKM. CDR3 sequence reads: CASSPSQGSTEAFF. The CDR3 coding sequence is TGTGCCAGCAGTCCCTCACAGGGGAGCACTGAAGCTTTCTTT.

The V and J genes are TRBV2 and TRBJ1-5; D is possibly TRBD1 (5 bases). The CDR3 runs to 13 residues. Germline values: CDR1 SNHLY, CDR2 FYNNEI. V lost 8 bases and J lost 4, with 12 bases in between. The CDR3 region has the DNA TGTGCCAGCTCGACCGGGGGAAATCAGCCCCAGCATTTT. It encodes CASSTGGNQPQHF.

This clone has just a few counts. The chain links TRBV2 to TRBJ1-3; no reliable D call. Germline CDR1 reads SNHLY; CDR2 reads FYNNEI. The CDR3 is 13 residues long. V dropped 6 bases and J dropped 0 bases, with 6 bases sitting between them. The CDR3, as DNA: TGTGCCAGCAGCGGCGGCTCTGGAAACACCATATATTTT. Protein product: CASSGGSGNTIYF.

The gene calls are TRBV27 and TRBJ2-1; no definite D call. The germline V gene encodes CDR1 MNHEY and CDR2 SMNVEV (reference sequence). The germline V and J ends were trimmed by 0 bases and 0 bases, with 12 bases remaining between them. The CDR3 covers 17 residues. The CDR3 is CASSLSPSSSSYNEQFF. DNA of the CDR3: TGTGCCAGCAGTTTATCCCCCTCATCGAGCTCCTACAATGAGCAGTTCTTC.